This TCR beta chain is drawn from a study of T-cell memory formation after mild COVID-19. This clonotype was seen more than once but under ten times. Its matching antigen is unknown. MiXCR was run by TCRdb on the 5' RACE reads, yielding one entry per CDR3 protein. The sample carries 450,000 to 650,000 distinct CDR3 sequences, roughly 20% recorded once. V lost 8 bases, J lost 3 bases, and 14 bases lay in between. The CDR3 contains 13 residues. From germline, CDR1 is GTSNPN and CDR2 SVGIG (reference sequence). Points from the study as a whole: CD4+ contracting clones were mainly CM and EM; CD8+ ones, EMRA.

This TCR was recovered from an adult woman who had mild COVID-19 (a few samples of this study predate the infection). Cell type and time point are not known. The chain couples TRBV30 to TRBJ2-4, with D possibly being TRBD2 (5 bases). The sample was PBMCs or a T cell subset sorted from them (not recorded which). The CDR3 loop reads CAAGQEVKNIQYF. The CDR3 nucleotides read TGTGCCGCCGGCCAGGAGGTCAAAAACATTCAGTACTTC.